These 8 T cell receptor beta chains were all obtained from the same sample, sequenced in a study of PD-L1 blockade in urothelial cancer. The table came from immunoSEQ multiplex PCR; TCRdb's copy has only in-frame clones and leaves some out. The sample gives approximately 100,000 clones, roughly nine tenths of which show up once; almost 0.95% is in the top ten. Sequenced material: PBMCs, taken around atezolizumab (anti-PD-L1) treatment. These receptors were obtained from a woman older than 75 with urothelial cancer.

The genes are TRBV5-1 and TRBJ2-7; TRBD2 is a possible D gene (5 bases). With 0 bases removed from V and 7 bases from J, the gap between germline ends came to 17 bases. Per the germline V gene, CDR1 is SGHRS and CDR2 is YFSETQ. The CDR3 runs to 15 residues. The CDR3 region is CASSLEGQTSGEQYF. The CDR3 DNA reads TGCGCCAGCAGCTTGGAGGGCCAGACTTCGGGGGAGCAGTACTTC.

The rearrangement uses TRBV5-1 and TRBJ2-3, with TRBD2 matching over 10 bases. Germline-derived CDR1 and CDR2 are SGHRS and YFSETQ. The CDR3 has 16 amino acids. The V gene end was trimmed by 1 base and the J gene end by 8 bases; junction bases not matched to a gene: 10. The CDR3 loop reads CASSLRLAGEGGTQYF. The CDR3 DNA is TGCGCCAGCAGCTTGCGGCTAGCGGGAGAAGGGGGTACGCAGTATTTT.

The chain links TRBV7-2 to TRBJ2-7; 9 bases match TRBD1. Germline values: CDR1 SGHTA, CDR2 FQGNSA. With V trimmed by 5 bases and J by 5 bases, 7 bases remained unmatched. The CDR3 is 14 amino acids. The CDR3 DNA reads as TGTGCCAGCAGCCCGGACAGGGGTCGCCACGAGCAGTACTTC. Translation gives CASSPDRGRHEQYF. Filled out from reference TRBV7-2 and TRBJ2-7, the complete variable domain reads GAGVSQSPSNKVTEKGKDVELRCDPISGHTALYWYRQSLGQGLEFLIYFQGNSAPDKSGLPSDRFSAERTGGSVSTLTIQRTQQEDSAVYLCASSPDRGRHEQYFGPGTRLTVT.

This clone was recorded only once. The chain carries TRBV4-2 and TRBJ1-4; a possible D gene is TRBD1 (5 bases). There are 16 residues in the CDR3. The germline gives CDR1 LGHNA, CDR2 YNFKEQ. V was trimmed by 3 bases and J by 0 bases, leaving 11 bases between them. As DNA, the CDR3 is TGTGCCAGCAGCCAGGGAAGGGGCACAACTAATGAAAAACTGTTTTTT. Translation gives CASSQGRGTTNEKLFF.

V usage is TRBV29-1 and J usage is TRBJ1-2; TRBD1 agrees at 7 bases. Germline loops: CDR1 SQVTM, CDR2 ANQGSEA. The junction had 10 bases not matched to a gene; V was cut back by 3 bases and J by 3 bases. There are 15 residues in the CDR3. In nucleotides, the CDR3 is TGCAGCGTTGACCGATCTGACAGGGATCACTATGGCTACACCTTC. Its protein product is CSVDRSDRDHYGYTF.

This chain connects TRBV9 to TRBJ2-2; 10 bases map to TRBD2. Germline V gene sequence: CDR1 SGDLS, CDR2 YYNGEE. V lost 4 bases, J lost 6 bases, and 6 bases stayed unmatched. The CDR3 covers 15 residues. Here the CDR3 reads CASSPSGRAPGELFF. The CDR3 nucleotides read TGTGCCAGCAGCCCCAGCGGGAGGGCACCCGGGGAGCTGTTTTTT.

The chain uses TRBV27 and TRBJ1-5, with D hard to call. This CDR3 is built from 13 residues. Germline V gene sequence: CDR1 MNHEY, CDR2 SMNVEV (reference sequence). Trimming shortened V by 6 bases and J by 5 bases, and 11 bases separated the two germline ends. This CDR3 reads CASSQLGYQPQHF. The CDR3 nucleotides are TGTGCCAGCAGCCAACTCGGGTATCAGCCCCAGCATTTT.

This chain joins TRBV9 and TRBJ2-1; no definite D call. There are 12 residues in the CDR3. CDR1 and CDR2 (germline): SGDLS, YYNGEE. The V gene lost 0 bases and the J gene lost 10 bases, with 8 bases spanning the gap. CDR3 nucleotides: TGTGCCAGCAGCGTAGACTATGGGGAGCAGTTCTTC. Its translation: CASSVDYGEQFF. The variable domain in full, completed from reference TRBV9 and TRBJ2-1, reads DSGVTQTPKHLITATGQRVTLRCSPRSGDLSVYWYQQSLDQGLQFLIQYYNGEERAKGNILERFSAQQFPDLHSELNLSSLELGDSALYFCASSVDYGEQFFGPGTRLTVL.